The clone carrying this TCR beta chain was picked up a small number of times. The antigen is undetermined. TCRdb redid the calling of the reads with MiXCR, one entry per CDR3 protein. The sample has approximately 100,000 distinct CDR3 sequences; 23% are singletons. The source of the sample is a study of T cell repertoires in cytomegalovirus infection. Study details: Indicated by public TCR beta signatures were CMV infection and matching HLA type.

General study points: The cumulative frequency of public TCR beta families identified carriers of CMV plus the relevant HLA.

The CDR3 loop spans 16 amino acids. CDR1 is SGHRS and CDR2 is YFSETQ in the germline V gene. The ends lost 2 bases at V and 7 bases at J; junction bases unmatched: 12. This clonotype originated in a human donor in good health (CMV status not recorded). Some clones in this sample may be carry-over from other donors' samples. This chain uses TRBV5-1 with TRBJ2-7; 10 bases are a match to TRBD2. The sample was CD8+ T cells from PBMCs. The CDR3 DNA follows: TGCGCCAGCAGCTTTTCCCCCATAGCGGGAGGTAGGGAGCAGTACTTC. It is translated as CASSFSPIAGGREQYF.